The T cell receptor beta chain under discussion was sequenced for a study of shared clonotypes between healthy human individuals. Clones were sequenced by immunoSEQ multiplex PCR, and TCRdb holds only the in-frame ones, with some missing. The table has over a million clones, 95% to 99% seen once. Trimming at V came to 4 bases and at J to 3 bases, leaving 2 bases not matched to a gene. Germline assignment: CDR1 SGDLS and CDR2 YYNGEE. The CDR3 runs 13 residues. J is TRBJ2-5 and V is TRBV9; 8 nucleotides align to TRBD1. Sequencing was performed on naive CD4+ T cells sorted from blood. The sample's subset: CD45RA+ positively selected. The sequence came from a man under 40 in good health. Here the CDR3 reads CASSRTGKETQYF. The CDR3 region has the DNA TGTGCCAGCAGCAGGACAGGGAAAGAGACCCAGTACTTC.